The entry below describes one TCR beta chain. Antigen unknown. The data were produced by immunoSEQ multiplex PCR, yet TCRdb's version contains in-frame clones alone and is incomplete. The data contain 90,000 to 110,000 clones, roughly 90% of them singletons. The CDR3 is made up of 12 amino acids. The germline gives CDR1 MDHEN, CDR2 SYDVKM. After removal of 8 bases from V and 2 bases from J, the junction contained 3 bases not matched to a gene. The data were taken from a study of T cell responses to AZD1222 COVID-19 vaccine. Study-wide findings and caveats: Unmutated regions of variants are reportedly targeted by nearly half of spike-specific TCRs. Donors, mostly white British, included more females; clonal diversity was possibly underestimated. Seropositivity was recorded at baseline in only 6 or 7 AZD1222 recipients.

The clonotype comes from an adult in good health. The starting material was peripheral blood, obtained on day 0 of MenACWY control vaccination. The gene calls are TRBV28 and TRBJ2-7; 7 positions match TRBD1. The CDR3 region is CASGTGAYEQYF. The DNA of the CDR3 is TGTGCCAGCGGCACAGGGGCCTACGAGCAGTACTTC.